This is a list of T cell receptor beta chains from one sample in a study of Graves' ophthalmopathy and Graves' hyperthyroidism. TCRdb reprocessed the multiplex PCR reads with MiXCR, giving one entry per CDR3 protein. The sample has 500,000 to 700,000 distinct CDR3 sequences, roughly 39% seen once. Sequences were obtained from peripheral blood or thyroid tissue (not recorded which). The receptors originated from an adult man with Graves' hyperthyroidism. Each CDR3 is given with its conserved first and last residue. The order of the fields is D gene, clone size, J gene, V gene, CDR3 protein, CDR3 DNA. A D gene is named only where the DNA matches it firmly. Only part of the rows carry a size: once, few, many, or a class if the clone is expanded.

NA many TRBJ1-4 TRBV15 CATSSLNEKLFF TGTGCCACCAGCAGCTTGAATGAAAAACTGTTTTTT
NA many TRBJ1-2 TRBV6-6 CASRKRGAPGYTF TGTGCCAGCAGAAAACGGGGGGCGCCTGGCTACACCTTC
NA few TRBJ2-7 TRBV7-6 CASSSASSGEQYF TGTGCCAGCAGCTCCGCGTCGTCGGGAGAGCAGTACTTC
TRBD1 NA TRBJ2-7 TRBV10-1 CASSGTGESLHEQYF TGCGCCAGCAGTGGGACAGGGGAGTCCCTCCACGAGCAGTACTTC
TRBD2 many TRBJ2-7 TRBV5-1 CASSLGSGSHEQYF TGCGCCAGCAGCTTGGGTAGCGGGAGTCACGAGCAGTACTTC
TRBD1 many TRBJ2-5 TRBV5-8 CASSRGTGVETQYF TGTGCCAGCAGCAGAGGGACAGGGGTAGAGACCCAGTACTTC
TRBD1 NA TRBJ2-3 TRBV29-1 CASSPHGQGASTDTQYF TGTGCCAGCAGCCCACACGGACAGGGGGCTAGCACAGATACGCAGTATTTT
TRBD2 few TRBJ2-7 TRBV5-8 CASSWTSGPSYEQYF TGTGCCAGCAGCTGGACTAGCGGGCCATCCTACGAGCAGTACTTC
NA many TRBJ2-2 TRBV9 CASSARDLRNTGELFF TGTGCCAGCAGCGCCCGGGATCTAAGAAACACCGGGGAGCTGTTTTTT
TRBD1 few TRBJ1-1 TRBV12-5 CASGPGTGFPEAFF TGTGCTAGTGGTCCCGGGACAGGGTTTCCTGAAGCTTTCTTT
TRBD1 many TRBJ2-5 TRBV20-1 CSARAGTGVETQYF TGCAGTGCTAGGGCCGGAACAGGGGTAGAGACCCAGTACTTC
NA many TRBJ1-1 TRBV9 CASSGGWEMNTEAFF TGTGCCAGCAGCGGAGGGTGGGAAATGAACACTGAAGCTTTCTTT
TRBD2 few TRBJ2-1 TRBV10-3 CAISESKGLDVQFF TGTGCCATCAGTGAGTCGAAGGGACTAGATGTGCAGTTCTTC
NA few TRBJ2-2 TRBV7-9 CANPLLGSGELFF TGTGCCAACCCCCTTCTGGGTTCCGGGGAGCTGTTTTTT
NA NA TRBJ1-2 TRBV29-1 CSVGSQFNYGYTF TGCAGCGTAGGTTCGCAGTTCAACTATGGCTACACCTTC
NA once TRBJ1-1 TRBV5-1 CASSSGPLAFF TGCGCCAGCAGCTCGGGGCCTTTAGCTTTCTTT
TRBD1 many TRBJ1-5 TRBV2 CASRDRGLGQPQHF TGTGCCAGCAGGGACAGGGGGCTGGGTCAGCCCCAGCATTTT
NA NA TRBJ1-1 TRBV2 CASSGHSEAFF TGTGCCAGCAGCGGACATTCTGAAGCTTTCTTT
TRBD1 few TRBJ2-2 TRBV12-3/TRBV12-4 CASSIRGGSGSGELFF TGTGCCAGCAGTATACGAGGGGGCTCTGGATCGGGGGAGCTGTTTTTT
NA few TRBJ1-2 TRBV18 CASSPPNRRGGYTF TGTGCCAGCTCACCACCGAACAGGCGGGGCGGCTACACCTTC
NA many TRBJ2-7 TRBV6-5 CASSRRGKSYEQYF TGTGCCAGCAGCAGAAGGGGCAAGTCCTACGAGCAGTACTTC
NA many TRBJ1-1 TRBV9 CASSGSPADGIGNTEAFF TGTGCCAGCAGCGGAAGCCCCGCCGACGGTATTGGAAACACTGAAGCTTTCTTT
NA many TRBJ1-6 TRBV5-1 CASSFGGPVGSPLHF TGCGCCAGCAGCTTTGGGGGCCCCGTCGGATCACCCCTCCACTTT
NA NA TRBJ2-3 TRBV2 CASSEVPRATDTQYF TGTGCCAGCAGTGAAGTCCCCCGGGCCACAGATACGCAGTATTTT
NA NA TRBJ1-3 TRBV7-9 CASSFAGTGNTIYF TGTGCCAGCAGCTTTGCTGGGACTGGAAACACCATATATTTT
NA many TRBJ1-1 TRBV7-2 CASSLWQSTEAFF TGTGCCAGCAGCTTATGGCAGAGCACTGAAGCTTTCTTT
NA NA TRBJ2-4 TRBV12-3/TRBV12-4 CASGDIAKNIQYF TGTGCCAGTGGGGATATAGCCAAAAACATTCAGTACTTC
TRBD1 few TRBJ1-1 TRBV19 CASSIMTGFGTEAFF TGTGCCAGTAGTATAATGACAGGGTTCGGGACTGAAGCTTTCTTT
NA many TRBJ1-6 TRBV2 CASSEIGDLRSPLHF TGTGCCAGCAGTGAAATTGGGGATCTAAGGTCACCCCTCCACTTT
NA many TRBJ2-7 TRBV28 CASSSLPYEQYF TGTGCCAGCAGTTCACTCCCCTACGAGCAGTACTTC
NA many TRBJ1-1 TRBV29-1 CSAIWGSNTEAFF TGCAGCGCAATATGGGGGTCGAACACTGAAGCTTTCTTT
TRBD1 many TRBJ1-4 TRBV6-5 CASSPGQGATTNEKLFF TGTGCCAGCAGTCCGGGACAGGGGGCGACAACTAATGAAAAACTGTTTTTT
NA NA TRBJ1-4 TRBV30 CAWSVLGARHF TGTGCCTGGAGTGTACTTGGGGCCCGTCATTTT
NA NA TRBJ2-7 TRBV19 CASLRDWTGVSYEQYF TGTGCCAGCCTCCGGGATTGGACGGGAGTCTCCTACGAGCAGTACTTC
TRBD2 many TRBJ2-7 TRBV10-2 CASSEGALAGSYEQYF TGCGCCAGCAGTGAAGGTGCACTAGCGGGCTCCTACGAGCAGTACTTC
NA NA TRBJ2-1 TRBV24-1 CATSDQAGAYNEQFF TGTGCCACCAGTGATCAGGCAGGGGCCTACAATGAGCAGTTCTTC
NA NA TRBJ1-3 TRBV29-1 CSVEEDRGNTIYF TGCAGCGTGGAAGAAGACAGAGGGAACACCATATATTTT
TRBD1 many TRBJ2-6 TRBV19 CASSTSRQGSGANVLTF TGTGCCAGTAGTACCTCCAGACAGGGATCTGGGGCCAACGTCCTGACTTTC
NA NA TRBJ1-6 TRBV20-1 CSARVRGGDGSPLHF TGCAGTGCTAGAGTTCGCGGGGGGGACGGTTCACCCCTCCACTTT
TRBD2 few TRBJ2-7 TRBV10-3 CAITPGLADEQYF TGTGCCATCACTCCGGGACTAGCGGACGAGCAGTACTTC
TRBD1 NA TRBJ1-5 TRBV7-8 CASSAHGTGSNQPQHF TGTGCCAGCAGTGCCCACGGGACAGGGAGCAATCAGCCCCAGCATTTT
NA many TRBJ2-7 TRBV9 CASSASLLSYEQYF TGTGCCAGCAGCGCCTCTTTGCTCTCCTACGAGCAGTACTTC
NA few TRBJ1-6 TRBV7-2 CASGYGGSYNSPLHF TGTGCCAGCGGTTACGGGGGGTCCTATAATTCACCCCTCCACTTT
NA NA TRBJ1-6 TRBV29-1 CSIQQGLANSPLHF TGCAGCATTCAGCAGGGTCTGGCCAATTCACCCCTCCACTTT